The 20 T cell receptor beta chains in this list originate from one sample, sequenced in a study of OX40 agonist ivuxolimab in advanced cancers. The method was immunoSEQ multiplex PCR; TCRdb's version includes in-frame clones alone and lacks a portion of them. In the table there are more than 20,000 clones, 70% to 90% of which are singletons. Sequenced material: CD4+ or CD8+ T cells sorted from blood, taken in a trial of the OX40 agonist ivuxolimab. The receptors were sampled from an adult with an advanced solid tumor such as melanoma, head and neck, liver or kidney cancer.

V and J are TRBV2 and TRBJ2-7, with 9 bases aligning to TRBD1. This CDR3 is 15 amino acids long. Germline-derived CDR1 and CDR2 are SNHLY and FYNNEI. V gave up 6 bases and J gave up 2 bases; unmatched junction bases: 8. The CDR3 DNA is TGTGCCAGCAGAGCAGGGCGGGACAGGGCCTACGAGCAGTACTTC. Protein product: CASRAGRDRAYEQYF.

The chain is built from TRBV13 and TRBJ2-5; a weak D match, TRBD2 (5 bases). V gave up 9 bases and J gave up 6 bases, with 14 bases separating them. The CDR3 extends over 12 amino acids. CDR1 PRHDT and CDR2 FYEKMQ come from the germline V gene (reference sequence). The CDR3 spells CASSPGRQTQYF. The DNA of the CDR3 is TGTGCCAGTAGCCCGGGGAGACAGACCCAGTACTTC.

V and J are TRBV5-1 and TRBJ2-7; TRBD1 agrees at 8 bases. Unmatched junction bases numbered 6, after V lost 4 bases and J lost 3 bases. CDR1 and CDR2 from the germline V gene are SGHRS and YFSETQ. There are 14 residues in the CDR3. Here the CDR3 reads CASSAGTGGYEQYF. The CDR3 DNA reads as TGCGCCAGCAGCGCAGGGACAGGTGGCTACGAGCAGTACTTC.

This clone was detected a few times. V and J are TRBV6-1 and TRBJ1-2; D gene unclear. The CDR3 has 12 residues. The V end lost 6 bases, the J end lost 1 base, and 6 bases lay between the germline ends. Germline loops: CDR1 MNHNS, CDR2 SASEGT. The CDR3 region is CASRDGNYGYTF. DNA of the CDR3: TGTGCCAGCAGAGACGGTAACTATGGCTACACCTTC.

The chain is built from TRBV6-1 and TRBJ2-5; D remains ambiguous. Germline CDR1 MNHNS, CDR2 SASEGT. CDR3 size: 8 residues. The V end was cut by 11 bases, the J end by 5 bases, with 3 bases between. The CDR3 protein is CAGETQYF. CDR3 DNA: TGTGCCGGGGAGACCCAGTACTTC.

V gene TRBV29-1 combines with J gene TRBJ2-3; D is unclear. With 3 bases removed from V and 1 base from J, the gap between germline ends came to 11 bases. Germline V CDR1 and CDR2: SQVTM, ANQGSEA. The CDR3 has 14 residues. The chain's CDR3 is CSVEESVRTDTQYF. The CDR3 nucleotides are TGCAGCGTTGAGGAGAGCGTTCGCACAGATACGCAGTATTTT.

The chain carries TRBV7-9 and TRBJ2-2; D ambiguous. Trimming left V 4 bases short and J 4 bases short, with 10 bases between. The CDR3 is 14 residues long. From germline, CDR1 is SEHNR and CDR2 FQNEAQ (reference sequence). The DNA of the CDR3 is TGTGCCAGCAGCTCACCTCGTCGCACCGGGGAGCTGTTTTTT. Encoded protein: CASSSPRRTGELFF.

The V call is TRBV13, the J call TRBJ1-2; possible D gene TRBD1, 5 bases. The germline V and J ends were trimmed by 3 bases and 1 base, with 9 bases remaining between them. This CDR3 comprises 14 residues. CDR1 and CDR2 from the germline V gene are PRHDT and FYEKMQ (reference sequence). The CDR3 here is CASSFGGVNYGYTF. CDR3 DNA sequence: TGTGCCAGCAGCTTTGGGGGGGTTAACTATGGCTACACCTTC. Using reference TRBV13 and TRBJ1-2 for the parts outside the CDR3, the full variable domain is AAGVIQSPRHLIKEKRETATLKCYPIPRHDTVYWYQQGPGQDPQFLISFYEKMQSDKGSIPDRFSAQQFSDYHSELNMSSLELGDSALYFCASSFGGVNYGYTFGSGTRLTVV.

The genes are TRBV27 and TRBJ2-1; D might be TRBD2 (5 bases). The CDR3 has 14 residues. Trimming cost V 6 bases and J 9 bases, with 18 bases left between them. Per germline, CDR1 MNHEY and CDR2 SMNVEV (reference sequence). Here the CDR3 reads CASSTPSSRGEQFF. CDR3 bases: TGTGCCAGCAGCACTCCGAGCAGCCGGGGTGAGCAGTTCTTC.

The CDR3 coding sequence is TGTGCCAGCAGCGCTGCCGGTGAGCAGTTCTTC. Its protein product is CASSAAGEQFF. This chain connects TRBV14 to TRBJ2-1; D remains ambiguous. V was pared by 5 bases and J by 9 bases, with 8 bases between. This CDR3 has 11 amino acids. Germline V gives CDR1 SGHDN, CDR2 FVKESK. The full variable domain, with the rest looked up from reference TRBV14 and TRBJ2-1, is EAGVTQFPSHSVIEKGQTVTLRCDPISGHDNLYWYRRVMGKEIKFLLHFVKESKQDESGMPNNRFLAERTGGTYSTLKVQPAELEDSGVYFCASSAAGEQFFGPGTRLTVL.

The chain uses TRBV11-3 and TRBJ2-7; 9 positions agree with TRBD2. Germline values: CDR1 SGHNT, CDR2 YENEEA. With 6 bases clipped from V and 2 bases from J, the junction kept 8 bases outside the gene matches. There are 15 residues in the CDR3. CDR3 loop: CASSHRLAAAYEQYF. The CDR3 nucleotides read TGTGCCAGCAGTCACCGACTAGCGGCCGCCTACGAGCAGTACTTC. Together with reference TRBV11-3 and TRBJ2-7, the CDR3 gives the full variable domain: EAGVVQSPRYKIIEKKQPVAFWCNPISGHNTLYWYLQNLGQGPELLIRYENEEAVDDSQLPKDRFSAERLKGVDSTLKIQPAELGDSAVYLCASSHRLAAAYEQYFGPGTRLTVT.

The chain has TRBV4-3 and TRBJ1-1; TRBD1 aligns across 9 bases. Germline V CDR1 and CDR2: LGHNA, YSLEER. CDR3 length: 15 amino acids. With V trimmed by 3 bases and J by 3 bases, 5 bases remained unmatched. CDR3: CASSQTGGGDTEAFF. CDR3 DNA: TGCGCCAGCAGCCAGACAGGGGGAGGGGACACTGAAGCTTTCTTT.

The V gene is TRBV7-2, the J gene TRBJ2-7, with a possible D match to TRBD2 (6 bases). The CDR3 is 13 amino acids. Trimming stripped 4 bases from V and 2 bases from J, with 9 bases between. In germline, CDR1 is SGHTA, CDR2 FQGNSA. The CDR3 region has the DNA TGTGCCAGCAGCTGGGGACTTACCTACGAGCAGTACTTC. It codes for CASSWGLTYEQYF.

The chain has TRBV7-3 and TRBJ2-5; D not resolved. Germline loops: CDR1 SGHTA, CDR2 FQGTGA. With 4 bases removed from V and 4 bases from J, the gap between germline ends came to 10 bases. CDR3 size: 13 residues. For the CDR3, the DNA is TGTGCCAGCAGCTCCCGAGCGACAGAGACCCAGTACTTC. Its translation is CASSSRATETQYF.

A single count supports this clone. For the CDR3, the DNA is TGTGCCAGCACCAGCACCTACAATGAGCAGTTCTTC. Residues: CASTSTYNEQFF. The chain carries TRBV7-2 and TRBJ2-1, with D unclear. This CDR3 is built from 12 residues. V lost 7 bases and J lost 2, with 6 bases in between. Per the germline V gene, CDR1 is SGHTA and CDR2 is FQGNSA.

The V call is TRBV4-1, the J call TRBJ2-6, with D hard to call. Germline CDR1 reads MGHRA; CDR2 reads YSYEKL. Trimming stripped 3 bases from V and 4 bases from J, with 16 bases between. The CDR3 consists of 17 residues. The CDR3 sequence is CASSHPSAGVGANVLTF. The CDR3 DNA sequence: TGCGCCAGCAGCCACCCTTCAGCTGGGGTGGGGGCCAACGTCCTGACTTTC.

This chain connects TRBV6-4 to TRBJ1-2, with D uncertain. This CDR3 has 13 residues. Per germline, CDR1 MRHNA and CDR2 SNTAGT. V was cut by 2 bases and J by 8 bases, with 12 bases left in between. The CDR3 loop is CASSDDLVEGYTF. The CDR3 coding sequence is TGTGCCAGCAGTGACGACTTAGTAGAAGGCTACACCTTC.

The V call is TRBV9, the J call TRBJ1-2; tentatively, D is TRBD1 (6 bases). This CDR3 has 13 amino acids. V was cut by 4 bases and J by 4 bases, with 11 bases left in between. Germline lookup yields CDR1 SGDLS and CDR2 YYNGEE. In DNA form, the CDR3 reads TGTGCCAGCAGCCCCCAGGGGCTCTATGGCTACACCTTC. Amino acids: CASSPQGLYGYTF.

As regards this clone: The same CDR3 arises from other DNA sequences in this sample as well. J is TRBJ2-7 and V is TRBV30, with 7 bases that match TRBD1. This CDR3 has 13 amino acids. Germline V lookup: CDR1 GTSNPN, CDR2 SVGIG (reference sequence). Germline trimming cut 1 base from V and 2 bases from J; bases unmatched to any gene: 2. CDR3 DNA: TGTGCCTGGAGTGGGGACAGAGCCTACGAGCAGTACTTC. Amino acids: CAWSGDRAYEQYF.

The gene calls are TRBV27 and TRBJ2-1; D call uncertain. The CDR3 runs to 12 residues. Germline V CDR1 and CDR2: MNHEY, SMNVEV (reference sequence). The V gene lost 9 bases and the J gene lost 1 base, with 7 bases spanning the gap. The CDR3 spells CARVPSYNEQFF. CDR3 coding DNA: TGTGCCAGAGTACCATCCTACAATGAGCAGTTCTTC.